One T cell receptor beta chain is described in this entry. Its antigen is still unknown. Stimulation used approximately 9.1 ug/mL lysate from CMV-infected fibroblasts. Sorted nonresponding memory CD4+ T cells were CD40L-negative, CD69-negative, CD45RO-high. Anti-CD28/CD49d costimulation, CD40-blocking antibody and enfuvirtide were given to CD8-depleted PBMCs for less than 20 hours. Sequencing used immunoSEQ version 4 in survey mode. This table comes from immunoSEQ multiplex PCR, and its TCRdb copy is limited to in-frame clones, with some not included. The sample lists 35,000 to 40,000 clones; 65% to 85% were seen once. The record originates from a study of persistence of HIV-infected CD4 T cells. The CDR3 has 15 amino acids. Germline CDR1 and CDR2: SGHRS and YFSETQ. Trimming left V 4 bases short and J 5 bases short, with 17 bases between. Study-wide results and caveats: Degenerate expanded CDR3beta sequences were enriched among CMV- and Gag-responding cells.

The chain combines TRBV5-1 with TRBJ2-3; the D gene could be TRBD1 or TRBD2 (6 bases each). The sequence was collected from an adult man with HIV who was CMV-seropositive. The sample here was CD4+ T cells sorted from PBMCs after roughly 20-hour stimulation, taken from a patient who received antiretroviral therapy. CDR3 sequence: CASSPYRGQEDTQYF. CDR3 in DNA: TGCGCCAGCAGCCCCTACCGGGGGCAGGAAGATACGCAGTATTTT.